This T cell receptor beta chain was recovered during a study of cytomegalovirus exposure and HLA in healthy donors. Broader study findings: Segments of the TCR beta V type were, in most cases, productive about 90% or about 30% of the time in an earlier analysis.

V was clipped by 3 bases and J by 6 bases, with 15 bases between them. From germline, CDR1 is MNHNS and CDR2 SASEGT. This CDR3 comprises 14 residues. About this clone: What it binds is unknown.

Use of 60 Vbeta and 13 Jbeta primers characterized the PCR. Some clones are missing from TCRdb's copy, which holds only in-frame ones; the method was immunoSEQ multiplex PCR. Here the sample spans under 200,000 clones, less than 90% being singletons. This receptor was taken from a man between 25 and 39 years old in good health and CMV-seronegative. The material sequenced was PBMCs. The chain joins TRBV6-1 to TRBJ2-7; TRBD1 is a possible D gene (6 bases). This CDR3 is CASSDRTDYGEQYF. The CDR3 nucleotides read TGTGCCAGCAGTGACAGGACAGACTATGGCGAGCAGTACTTC.